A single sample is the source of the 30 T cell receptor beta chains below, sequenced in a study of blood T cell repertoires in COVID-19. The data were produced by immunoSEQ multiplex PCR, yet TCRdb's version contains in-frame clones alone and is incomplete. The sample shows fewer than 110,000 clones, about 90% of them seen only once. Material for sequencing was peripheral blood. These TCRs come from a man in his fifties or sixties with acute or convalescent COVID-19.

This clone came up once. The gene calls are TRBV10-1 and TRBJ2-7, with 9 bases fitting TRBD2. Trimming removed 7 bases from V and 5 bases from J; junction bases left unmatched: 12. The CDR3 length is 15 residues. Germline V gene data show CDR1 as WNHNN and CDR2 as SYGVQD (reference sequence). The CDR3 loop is CASKASGDPWDEQYF. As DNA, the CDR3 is TGCGCCAGCAAGGCTAGCGGGGACCCTTGGGACGAGCAGTACTTC.

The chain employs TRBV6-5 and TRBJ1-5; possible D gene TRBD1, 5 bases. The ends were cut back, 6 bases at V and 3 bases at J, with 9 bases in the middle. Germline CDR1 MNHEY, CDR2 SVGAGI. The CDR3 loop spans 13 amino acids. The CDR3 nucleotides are TGTGCCAGCAGGGGGGGAGTCAATCAGCCCCAGCATTTT. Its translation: CASRGGVNQPQHF.

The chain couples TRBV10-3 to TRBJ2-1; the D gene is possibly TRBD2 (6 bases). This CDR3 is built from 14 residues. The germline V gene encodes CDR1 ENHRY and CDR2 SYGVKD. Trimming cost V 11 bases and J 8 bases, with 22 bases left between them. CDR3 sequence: CASSGLAMRDEQFF. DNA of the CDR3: TGTGCCTCGAGCGGCCTAGCGATGAGGGATGAGCAGTTCTTC.

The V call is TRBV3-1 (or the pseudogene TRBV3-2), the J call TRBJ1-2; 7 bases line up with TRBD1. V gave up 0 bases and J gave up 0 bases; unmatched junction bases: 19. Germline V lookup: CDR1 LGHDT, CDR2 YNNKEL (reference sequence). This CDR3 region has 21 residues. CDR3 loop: CASSQDVLRGFGTEANYGYTF. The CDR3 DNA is TGTGCCAGCAGCCAAGATGTTCTCCGAGGTTTCGGGACAGAAGCTAACTATGGCTACACCTTC.

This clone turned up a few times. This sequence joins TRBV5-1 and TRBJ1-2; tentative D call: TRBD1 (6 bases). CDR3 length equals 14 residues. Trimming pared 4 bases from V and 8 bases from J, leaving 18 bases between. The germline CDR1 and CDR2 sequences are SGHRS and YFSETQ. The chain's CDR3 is CASSPARGSGGYTF. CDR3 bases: TGCGCCAGCAGCCCAGCGAGGGGGAGTGGCGGCTACACCTTC.

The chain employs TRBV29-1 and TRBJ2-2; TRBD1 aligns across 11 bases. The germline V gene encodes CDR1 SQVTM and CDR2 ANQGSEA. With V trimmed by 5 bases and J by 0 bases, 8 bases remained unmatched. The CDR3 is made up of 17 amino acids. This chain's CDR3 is CSVLRGTGGPNTGELFF. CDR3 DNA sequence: TGCAGCGTTCTCCGGGGGACAGGGGGACCGAACACCGGGGAGCTGTTTTTT.

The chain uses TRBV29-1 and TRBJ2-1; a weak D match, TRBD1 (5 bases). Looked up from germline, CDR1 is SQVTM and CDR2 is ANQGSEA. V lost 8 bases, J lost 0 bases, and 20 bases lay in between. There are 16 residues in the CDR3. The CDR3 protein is CSLNSGTGISYNEQFF. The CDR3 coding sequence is TGCAGCCTAAATTCGGGTACAGGAATCTCCTACAATGAGCAGTTCTTC.

CDR3 amino acids: CASSSITGNTIYF. CDR3 sequence (DNA): TGTGCCAGCAGCTCTATAACTGGAAACACCATATATTTT. V is TRBV7-9 and J is TRBJ1-3; D remains unclear. CDR3 length: 13 amino acids. Trimming shortened V by 4 bases and J by 2 bases, and 6 bases separated the two germline ends. Germline V CDR1 and CDR2: SEHNR, FQNEAQ (reference sequence).

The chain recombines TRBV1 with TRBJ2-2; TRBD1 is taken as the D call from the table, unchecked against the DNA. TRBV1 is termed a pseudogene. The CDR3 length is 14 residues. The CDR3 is CTSSRQGPTGELFF. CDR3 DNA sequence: TGCACCAGCAGCAGACAGGGACCAACCGGGGAGCTGTTTTTT.

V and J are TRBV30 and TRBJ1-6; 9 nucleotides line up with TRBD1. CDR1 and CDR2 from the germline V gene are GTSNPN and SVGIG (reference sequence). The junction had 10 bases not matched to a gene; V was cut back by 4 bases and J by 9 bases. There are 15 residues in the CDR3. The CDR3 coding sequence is TGTGCCTGGAACACGGACAGGGGAAGGGGTTCACCCCTCCACTTT. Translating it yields CAWNTDRGRGSPLHF.

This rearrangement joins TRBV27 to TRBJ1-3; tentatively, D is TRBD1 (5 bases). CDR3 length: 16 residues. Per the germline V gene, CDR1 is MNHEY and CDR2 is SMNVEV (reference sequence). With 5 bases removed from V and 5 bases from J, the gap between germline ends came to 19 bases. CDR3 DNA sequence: TGTGCCAGCAGTAGGTCGGGGGTTTCCCTACGAAACACCATATATTTT. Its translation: CASSRSGVSLRNTIYF.

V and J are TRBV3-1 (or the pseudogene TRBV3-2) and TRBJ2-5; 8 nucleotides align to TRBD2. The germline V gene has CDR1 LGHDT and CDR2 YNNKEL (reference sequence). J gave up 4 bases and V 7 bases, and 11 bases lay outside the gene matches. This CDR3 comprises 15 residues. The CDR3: CASTPWPAGVETQYF. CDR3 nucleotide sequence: TGTGCCAGCACCCCTTGGCCAGCGGGGGTAGAGACCCAGTACTTC.

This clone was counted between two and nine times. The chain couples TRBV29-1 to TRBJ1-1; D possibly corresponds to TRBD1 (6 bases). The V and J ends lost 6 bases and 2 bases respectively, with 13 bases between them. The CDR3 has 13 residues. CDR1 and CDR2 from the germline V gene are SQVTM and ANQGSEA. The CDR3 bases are TGCAGCGTCCCACGGGACACCAACACTGAAGCTTTCTTT. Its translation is CSVPRDTNTEAFF. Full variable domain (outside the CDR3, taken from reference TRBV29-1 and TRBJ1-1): SAVISQKPSRDICQRGTSLTIQCQVDSQVTMMFWYRQQPGQSLTLIATANQGSEATYESGFVIDKFPISRPNLTFSTLTVSNMSPEDSSIYLCSVPRDTNTEAFFGQGTRLTVV.

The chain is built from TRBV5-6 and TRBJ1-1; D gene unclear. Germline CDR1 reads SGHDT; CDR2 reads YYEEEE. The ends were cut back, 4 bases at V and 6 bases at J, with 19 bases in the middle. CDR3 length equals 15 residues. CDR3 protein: CASSKRGPSRSEAFF. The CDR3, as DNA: TGTGCCAGCAGCAAACGAGGGCCTTCGAGATCTGAAGCTTTCTTT.

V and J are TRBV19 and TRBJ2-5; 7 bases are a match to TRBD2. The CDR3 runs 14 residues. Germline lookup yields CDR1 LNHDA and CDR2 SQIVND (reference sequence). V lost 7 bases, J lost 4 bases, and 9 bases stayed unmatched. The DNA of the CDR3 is TGTGCCAGTAACGCTGTGGGGGGGGGAGAGACCCAGTACTTC. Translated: CASNAVGGGETQYF.

CDR3 sequence (DNA): TGTGCCAGCAGCCATTCGGACAGGGATTATGGCTACACCTTC. It encodes CASSHSDRDYGYTF. V and J are TRBV7-9 and TRBJ1-2, with 8 bases fitting TRBD1. Germline V gene lookup returns CDR1 SEHNR and CDR2 FQNEAQ (reference sequence). The CDR3 runs to 14 residues. J gave up 5 bases and V 5 bases, and 7 bases lay outside the gene matches.

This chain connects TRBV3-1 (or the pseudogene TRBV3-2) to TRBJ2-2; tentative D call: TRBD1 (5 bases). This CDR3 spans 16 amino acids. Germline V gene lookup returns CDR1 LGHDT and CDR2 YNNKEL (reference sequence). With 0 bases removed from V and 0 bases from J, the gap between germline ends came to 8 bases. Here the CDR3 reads CASSQEWGANTGELFF. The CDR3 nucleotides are TGTGCCAGCAGCCAAGAATGGGGCGCGAACACCGGGGAGCTGTTTTTT.

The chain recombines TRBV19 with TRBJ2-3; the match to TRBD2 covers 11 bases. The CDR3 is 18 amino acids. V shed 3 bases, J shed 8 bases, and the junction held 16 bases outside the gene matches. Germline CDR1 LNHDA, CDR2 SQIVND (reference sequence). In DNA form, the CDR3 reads TGTGCCAGTAGTATCGTTAAGCTAGCGGGGGGATCCCACGGTACGCAGTATTTT. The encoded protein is CASSIVKLAGGSHGTQYF.

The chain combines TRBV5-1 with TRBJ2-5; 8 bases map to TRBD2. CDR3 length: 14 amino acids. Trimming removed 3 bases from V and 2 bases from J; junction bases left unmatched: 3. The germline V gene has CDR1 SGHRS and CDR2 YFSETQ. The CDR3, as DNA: TGCGCCAGCAGCTCGGGGACTAGTCAAGAGACCCAGTACTTC. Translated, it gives CASSSGTSQETQYF.

The CDR3 DNA reads TGTGCCAGCAGTTTAAGGTTACAGGCTTTAAGGCAGCCCCAGCATTTT. This codes for CASSLRLQALRQPQHF. The chain recombines TRBV28 with TRBJ1-5; D might be TRBD1 (5 bases). The CDR3 spans 16 residues. The germline V gene has CDR1 MDHEN and CDR2 SYDVKM. V was trimmed by 2 bases and J by 7 bases, leaving 18 bases between them.

The DNA of the CDR3 is TGTGCCAGCAGCCCCTCTCTGGTGAGACCCCTCCACTTT. Translating it yields CASSPSLVRPLHF. The rearrangement uses TRBV14 and TRBJ1-6; D is unresolved. V lost 4 bases, J lost 12 bases, and 13 bases lay in between. The CDR3 runs 13 residues. Germline loops: CDR1 SGHDN, CDR2 FVKESK.

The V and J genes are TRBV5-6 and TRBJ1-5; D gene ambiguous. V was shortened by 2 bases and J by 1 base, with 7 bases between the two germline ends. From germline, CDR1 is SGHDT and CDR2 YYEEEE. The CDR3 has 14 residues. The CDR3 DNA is TGTGCCAGCAGCTTCGGGATAAGCAATCAGCCCCAGCATTTT. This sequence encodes CASSFGISNQPQHF.

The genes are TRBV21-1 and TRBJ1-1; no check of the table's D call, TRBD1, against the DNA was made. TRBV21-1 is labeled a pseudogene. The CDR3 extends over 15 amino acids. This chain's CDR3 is CASSKRQGLGTEAFF. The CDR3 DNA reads TGTGCCAGCAGCAAAAGACAGGGGTTAGGCACTGAAGCTTTCTTT.

As DNA, the CDR3 is TGTGCCAGCAGTCAACTAGCGGGTCAGGGGGGGACCCAGTACTTC. Its translation: CASSQLAGQGGTQYF. J is TRBJ2-5 and V is TRBV6-2 or TRBV6-3, with TRBD2 matching over 9 bases. V was clipped by 5 bases and J by 7 bases; unmatched bases: 11. Germline V gene lookup returns CDR1 MNHEY and CDR2 SVGEGT. CDR3 length: 15 amino acids.

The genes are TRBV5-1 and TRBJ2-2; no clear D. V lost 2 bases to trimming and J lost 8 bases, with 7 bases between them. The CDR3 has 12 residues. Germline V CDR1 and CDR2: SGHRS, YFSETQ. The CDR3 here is CASSFRPGELFF. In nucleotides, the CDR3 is TGCGCCAGCAGCTTCAGGCCTGGGGAGCTGTTTTTT.

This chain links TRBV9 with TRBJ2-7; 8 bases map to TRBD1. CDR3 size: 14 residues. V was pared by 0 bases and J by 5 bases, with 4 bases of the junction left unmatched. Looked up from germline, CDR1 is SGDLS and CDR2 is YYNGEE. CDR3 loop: CASSVGQGANEQYF. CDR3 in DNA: TGTGCCAGCAGCGTAGGTCAGGGGGCTAACGAGCAGTACTTC.

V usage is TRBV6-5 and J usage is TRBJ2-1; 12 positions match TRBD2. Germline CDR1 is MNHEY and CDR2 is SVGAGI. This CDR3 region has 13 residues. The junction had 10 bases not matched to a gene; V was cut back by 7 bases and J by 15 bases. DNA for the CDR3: TGTGCCAGCACCATGACTAGCGGGGGCCTAGCGTTCTTC. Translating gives CASTMTSGGLAFF.

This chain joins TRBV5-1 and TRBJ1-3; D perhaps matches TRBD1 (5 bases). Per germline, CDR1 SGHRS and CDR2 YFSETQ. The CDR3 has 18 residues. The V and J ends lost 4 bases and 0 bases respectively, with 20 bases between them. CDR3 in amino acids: CASSTSAFPGLSGNTIYF. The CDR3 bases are TGCGCCAGCAGCACCTCGGCCTTCCCAGGGCTCTCTGGAAACACCATATATTTT.

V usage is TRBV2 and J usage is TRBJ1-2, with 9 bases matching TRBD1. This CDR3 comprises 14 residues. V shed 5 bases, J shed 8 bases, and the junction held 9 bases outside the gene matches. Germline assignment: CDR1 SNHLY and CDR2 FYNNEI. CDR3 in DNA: TGTGCCAGCAGTCAGGGACAGGGTATCGGCGGCTACACCTTC. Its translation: CASSQGQGIGGYTF.

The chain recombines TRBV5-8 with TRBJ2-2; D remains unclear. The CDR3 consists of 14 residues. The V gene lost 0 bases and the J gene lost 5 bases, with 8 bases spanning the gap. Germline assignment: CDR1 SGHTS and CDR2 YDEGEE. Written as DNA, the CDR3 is TGTGCCAGCAGCTTGGGTCTCTTGACCGGGGAGCTGTTTTTT. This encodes CASSLGLLTGELFF.